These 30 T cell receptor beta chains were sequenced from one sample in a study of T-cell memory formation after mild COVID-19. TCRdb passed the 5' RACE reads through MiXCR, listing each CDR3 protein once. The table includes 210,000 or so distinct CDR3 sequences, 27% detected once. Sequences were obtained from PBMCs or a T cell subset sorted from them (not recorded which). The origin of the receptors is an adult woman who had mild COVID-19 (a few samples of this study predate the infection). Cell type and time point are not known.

The DNA of the CDR3 is TGTGCCAGCAGGACCAGGGGGGTCGGCACAGATACGCAGTATTTT. This translates into CASRTRGVGTDTQYF. The chain links TRBV5-5 to TRBJ2-3, with D possibly TRBD1 on 7 matching bases. Germline V CDR1 and CDR2: SGHKS, YYEKEE (reference sequence). The CDR3 runs to 15 residues. V was pared by 5 bases and J by 1 base, with 14 bases between.

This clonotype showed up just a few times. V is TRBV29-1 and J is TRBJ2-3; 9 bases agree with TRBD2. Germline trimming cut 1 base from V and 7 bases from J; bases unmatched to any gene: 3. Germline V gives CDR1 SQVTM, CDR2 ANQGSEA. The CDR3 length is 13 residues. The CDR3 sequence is CSVEGTSDNTQYF. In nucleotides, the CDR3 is TGCAGCGTTGAAGGGACTAGCGATAATACGCAGTATTTT.

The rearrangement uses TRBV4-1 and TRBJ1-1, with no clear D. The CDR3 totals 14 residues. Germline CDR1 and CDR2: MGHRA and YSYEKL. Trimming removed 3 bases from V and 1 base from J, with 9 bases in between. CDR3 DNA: TGCGCCAGCAGCCACGGGGAGGGGAACACTGAAGCTTTCTTT. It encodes CASSHGEGNTEAFF.

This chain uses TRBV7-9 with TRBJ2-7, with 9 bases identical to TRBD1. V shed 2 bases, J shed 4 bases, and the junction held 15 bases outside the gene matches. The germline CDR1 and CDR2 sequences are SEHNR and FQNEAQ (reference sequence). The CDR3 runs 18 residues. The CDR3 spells CASSLPRDRDAYGYEQYF. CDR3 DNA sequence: TGTGCCAGCAGCTTACCGCGGGACAGGGACGCCTACGGGTACGAGCAGTACTTC.

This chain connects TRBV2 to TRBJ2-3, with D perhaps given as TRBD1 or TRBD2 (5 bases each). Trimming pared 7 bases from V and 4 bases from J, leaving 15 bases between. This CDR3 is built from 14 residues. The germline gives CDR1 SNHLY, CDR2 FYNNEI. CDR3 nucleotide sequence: TGTGCCAGCAATGAGGGGTCCCCGGCAGATACGCAGTATTTT. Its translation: CASNEGSPADTQYF.

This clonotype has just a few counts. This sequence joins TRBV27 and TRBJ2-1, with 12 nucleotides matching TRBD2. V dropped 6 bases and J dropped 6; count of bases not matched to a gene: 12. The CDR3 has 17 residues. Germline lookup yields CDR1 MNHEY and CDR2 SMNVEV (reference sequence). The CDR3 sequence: CASRPPTSGGLGNEQFF. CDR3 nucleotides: TGTGCCAGCAGGCCCCCCACTAGCGGGGGGTTGGGCAATGAGCAGTTCTTC.

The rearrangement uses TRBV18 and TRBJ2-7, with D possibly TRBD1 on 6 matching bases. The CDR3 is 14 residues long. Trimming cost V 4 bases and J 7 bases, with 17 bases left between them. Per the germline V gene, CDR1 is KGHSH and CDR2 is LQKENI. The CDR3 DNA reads TGTGCCAGCTCACGAACAGGGAGTCAGGTGGAGCAGTACTTC. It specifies CASSRTGSQVEQYF.

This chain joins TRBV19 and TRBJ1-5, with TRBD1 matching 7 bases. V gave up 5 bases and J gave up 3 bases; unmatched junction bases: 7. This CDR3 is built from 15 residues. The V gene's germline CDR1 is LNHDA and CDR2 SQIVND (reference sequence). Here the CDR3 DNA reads TGTGCCAGTAGTGCCGACAGGGAAAACAATCAGCCCCAGCATTTT. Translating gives CASSADRENNQPQHF.

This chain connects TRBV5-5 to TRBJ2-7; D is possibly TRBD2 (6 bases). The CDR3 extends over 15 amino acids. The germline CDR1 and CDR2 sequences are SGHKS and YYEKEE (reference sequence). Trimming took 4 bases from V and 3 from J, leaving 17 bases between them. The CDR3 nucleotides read TGTGCCAGCAGCCCTGGAGGGAGTGGGGACTACGAGCAGTACTTC. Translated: CASSPGGSGDYEQYF.

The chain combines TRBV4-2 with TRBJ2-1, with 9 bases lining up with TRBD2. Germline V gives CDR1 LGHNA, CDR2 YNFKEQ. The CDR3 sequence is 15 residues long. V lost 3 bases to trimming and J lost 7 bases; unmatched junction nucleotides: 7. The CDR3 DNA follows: TGTGCCAGCAGCCAGAGAGCTAGCGGGATTAATGAGCAGTTCTTC. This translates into CASSQRASGINEQFF.

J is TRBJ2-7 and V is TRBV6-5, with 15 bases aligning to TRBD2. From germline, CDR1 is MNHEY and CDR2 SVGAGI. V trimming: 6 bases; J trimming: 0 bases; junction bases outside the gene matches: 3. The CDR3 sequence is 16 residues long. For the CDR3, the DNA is TGTGCCAGCAGCCAGGGACTAGCGGGAGGCTCCTACGAGCAGTACTTC. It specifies CASSQGLAGGSYEQYF.

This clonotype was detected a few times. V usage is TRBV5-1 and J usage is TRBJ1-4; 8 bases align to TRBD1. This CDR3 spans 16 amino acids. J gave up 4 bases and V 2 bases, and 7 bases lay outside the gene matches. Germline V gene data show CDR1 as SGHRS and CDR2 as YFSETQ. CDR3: CASSFGTGMNNEKLFF. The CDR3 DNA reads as TGCGCCAGCAGCTTCGGGACAGGAATGAATAATGAAAAACTGTTTTTT.

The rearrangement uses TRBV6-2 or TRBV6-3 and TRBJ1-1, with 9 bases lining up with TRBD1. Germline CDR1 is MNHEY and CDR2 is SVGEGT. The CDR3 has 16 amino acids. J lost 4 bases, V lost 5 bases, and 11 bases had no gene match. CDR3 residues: CASSIAPGQGPTEAFF. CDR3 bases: TGTGCCAGCAGTATCGCACCGGGACAGGGTCCCACTGAAGCTTTCTTT.

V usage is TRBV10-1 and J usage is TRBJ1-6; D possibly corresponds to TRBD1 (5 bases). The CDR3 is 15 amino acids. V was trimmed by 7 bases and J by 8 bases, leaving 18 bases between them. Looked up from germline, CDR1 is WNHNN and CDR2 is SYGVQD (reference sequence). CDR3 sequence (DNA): TGCGCCAGCAAGCAGGGTTTTCCGTCTGATTCACCCCTCCACTTT. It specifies CASKQGFPSDSPLHF.

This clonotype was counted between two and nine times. The CDR3, as DNA: TGTGCCAGCATCGCCCGGGGGGGAGATCACACCGGGGAGCTGTTTTTT. Its protein is CASIARGGDHTGELFF. The chain carries TRBV6-5 and TRBJ2-2; 8 positions agree with TRBD2. Germline V CDR1 and CDR2: MNHEY, SVGAGI. The CDR3 totals 16 residues. The junction had 10 bases not matched to a gene; V was cut back by 7 bases and J by 3 bases.

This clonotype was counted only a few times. The CDR3 DNA follows: TGTGCCAGCAGGCCGGCGGGGTCGGGGGCCGGTGAGCAGTTCTTC. As protein: CASRPAGSGAGEQFF. This chain connects TRBV2 to TRBJ2-1; D possibly matches TRBD1 or TRBD2 (6 bases each). The V end was cut by 6 bases, the J end by 9 bases, with 21 bases between. Germline CDR1 SNHLY, CDR2 FYNNEI. The CDR3 has 15 amino acids.

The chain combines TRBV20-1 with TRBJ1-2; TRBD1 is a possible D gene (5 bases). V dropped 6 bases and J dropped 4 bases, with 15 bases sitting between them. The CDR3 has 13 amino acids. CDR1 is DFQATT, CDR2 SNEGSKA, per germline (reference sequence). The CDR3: CSARRLGLYGYTF. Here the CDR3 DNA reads TGCAGTGCCAGAAGACTGGGGCTCTATGGCTACACCTTC.

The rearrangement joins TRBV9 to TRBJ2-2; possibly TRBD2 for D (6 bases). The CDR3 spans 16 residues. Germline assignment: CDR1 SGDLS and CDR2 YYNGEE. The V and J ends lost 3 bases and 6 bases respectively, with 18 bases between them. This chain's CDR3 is CASSGRETPSAGELFF. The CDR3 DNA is TGTGCCAGCAGCGGACGGGAGACACCCTCGGCCGGGGAGCTGTTTTTT.

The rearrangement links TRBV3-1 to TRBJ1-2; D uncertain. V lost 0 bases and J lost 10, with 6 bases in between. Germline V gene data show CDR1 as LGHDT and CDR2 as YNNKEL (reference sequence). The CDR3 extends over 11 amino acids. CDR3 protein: CASSQDFAYTF. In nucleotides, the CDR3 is TGTGCCAGCAGCCAAGATTTTGCCTACACCTTC.

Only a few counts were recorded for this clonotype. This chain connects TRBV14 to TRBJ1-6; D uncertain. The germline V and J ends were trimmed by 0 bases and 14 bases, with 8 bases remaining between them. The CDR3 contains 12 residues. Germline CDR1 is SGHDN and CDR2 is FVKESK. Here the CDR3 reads CASSQDGLTLHF. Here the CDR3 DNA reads TGTGCCAGCAGCCAAGACGGGCTGACCCTCCACTTT.

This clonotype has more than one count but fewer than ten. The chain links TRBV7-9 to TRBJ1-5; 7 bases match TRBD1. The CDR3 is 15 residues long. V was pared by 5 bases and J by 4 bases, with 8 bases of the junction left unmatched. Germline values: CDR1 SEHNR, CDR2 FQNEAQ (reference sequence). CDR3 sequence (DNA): TGTGCCAGCAGCACGCAGACAGGGATAAATCAGCCCCAGCATTTT. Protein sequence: CASSTQTGINQPQHF.

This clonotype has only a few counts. Here the CDR3 DNA reads TGTGCCAGCAGTCCGGGGACAGGCTTTACCCCCCTGACTTTC. Protein product: CASSPGTGFTPLTF. The chain is built from TRBV12-3 or TRBV12-4 and TRBJ2-6, with 8 bases identical to TRBD1. This CDR3 is 14 amino acids long. The trim removed 5 bases at V and 15 bases at J, leaving 12 bases unmatched.

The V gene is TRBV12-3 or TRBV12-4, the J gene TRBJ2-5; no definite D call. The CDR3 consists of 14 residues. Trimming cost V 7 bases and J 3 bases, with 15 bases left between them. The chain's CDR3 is CASNPTGGKETQYF. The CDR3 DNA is TGTGCCAGCAACCCGACGGGCGGAAAAGAGACCCAGTACTTC.

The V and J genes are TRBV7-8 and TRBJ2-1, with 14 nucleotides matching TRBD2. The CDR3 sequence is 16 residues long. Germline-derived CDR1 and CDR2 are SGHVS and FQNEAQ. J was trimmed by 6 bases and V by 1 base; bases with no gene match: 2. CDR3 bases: TGTGCCAGCAGCTTAGGGGGACTAGCGGGAGTCAATGAGCAGTTCTTC. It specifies CASSLGGLAGVNEQFF.

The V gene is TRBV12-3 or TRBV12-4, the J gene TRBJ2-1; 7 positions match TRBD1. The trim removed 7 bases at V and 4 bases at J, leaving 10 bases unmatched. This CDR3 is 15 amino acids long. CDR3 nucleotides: TGTGCCAGCACCCATCCCGGGACAGCTTACAATGAGCAGTTCTTC. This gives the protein CASTHPGTAYNEQFF.

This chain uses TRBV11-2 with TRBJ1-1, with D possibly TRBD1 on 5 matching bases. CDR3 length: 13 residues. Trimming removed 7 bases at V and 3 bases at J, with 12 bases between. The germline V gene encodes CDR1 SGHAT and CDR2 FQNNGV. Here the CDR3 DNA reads TGTGCCAGCACCGTGTGGGGGGACACTGAAGCTTTCTTT. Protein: CASTVWGDTEAFF.

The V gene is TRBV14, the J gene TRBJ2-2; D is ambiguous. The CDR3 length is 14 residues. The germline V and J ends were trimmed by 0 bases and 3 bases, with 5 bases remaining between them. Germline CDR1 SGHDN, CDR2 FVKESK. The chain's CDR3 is CASSQEVYTGELFF. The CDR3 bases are TGTGCCAGCAGCCAAGAGGTGTACACCGGGGAGCTGTTTTTT.

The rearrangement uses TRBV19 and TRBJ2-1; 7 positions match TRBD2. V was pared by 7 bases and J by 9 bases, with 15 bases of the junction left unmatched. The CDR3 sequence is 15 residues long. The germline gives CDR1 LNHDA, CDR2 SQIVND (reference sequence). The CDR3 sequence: CASTRAGLDSSEQFF. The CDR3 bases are TGTGCCAGTACGAGGGCAGGACTAGACTCGAGTGAGCAGTTCTTC.

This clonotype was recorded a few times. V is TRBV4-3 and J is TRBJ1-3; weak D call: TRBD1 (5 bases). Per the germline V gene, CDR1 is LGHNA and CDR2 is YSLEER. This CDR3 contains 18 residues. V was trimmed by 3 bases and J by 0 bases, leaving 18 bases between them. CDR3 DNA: TGCGCCAGCAGCCAGGGGACTCCCCGGGTGGCCTCTGGAAACACCATATATTTT. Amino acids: CASSQGTPRVASGNTIYF.

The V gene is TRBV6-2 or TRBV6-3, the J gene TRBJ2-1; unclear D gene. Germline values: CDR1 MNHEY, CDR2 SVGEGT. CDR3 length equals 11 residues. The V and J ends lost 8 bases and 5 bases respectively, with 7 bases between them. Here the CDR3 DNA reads TGTGCCAGCCCTCCTCACAATGAGCAGTTCTTC. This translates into CASPPHNEQFF.